A selection of T cell receptor beta chains follows, all from one sample in a study of control samples from healthy donors and cancer patients. TCRdb's copy holds only in-frame clones and misses some; the assay was immunoSEQ multiplex PCR. In the table there are about 40,000 clones, 92% of which are singletons. The specimen sequenced was blood. The receptors were sampled from a woman aged 45-60 years in good health. The conserved cysteine and the conserved F or W are not part of the CDR3 here. Each record gives: CDR3 protein, V gene, J gene.

CDR3: ASSLAGFPPADTQY
V: TRBV7-9
J: TRBJ2-3

CDR3: ASSLGQMNGNSPLH
V: TRBV7-2
J: TRBJ1-6

CDR3: ASSQDRRQPQH
V: TRBV3-1/TRBV3-2
J: TRBJ1-5

CDR3: ASSQVEGRETQY
V: TRBV14
J: TRBJ2-5

CDR3: ASSIRVQDSPLH
V: TRBV5-1
J: TRBJ1-6

CDR3: ASSLELAGRADTQY
V: TRBV5-1
J: TRBJ2-3

CDR3: ASSPFTGSIRNTIY
V: TRBV18
J: TRBJ1-3

CDR3: SAFMGRDVNTEAF
V: TRBV29-1
J: TRBJ1-1

CDR3: ASSQVWSGGVYNEQF
V: TRBV3-1/TRBV3-2
J: TRBJ2-1

CDR3: ASSQEGQRGYNEQF
V: TRBV4-1
J: TRBJ2-1

CDR3: ASSSGQGPDNEQF
V: TRBV7-8
J: TRBJ2-1